Here is one T cell receptor beta chain with its context. Its cognate antigen is unknown. The sample is drawn from a study of T cell clonotyping in hematopoietic cell transplantation. The study, taken as a whole, reports: Higher Inverse Simpson Index values in graft donor and pretransplant recipient predicted broader posttransplant TCR diversity. Recipient TCR diversity dropped after transplant; expanded clonotypes rose from day 30 to 180.

Generated by immunoSEQ multiplex PCR, the TCRdb table keeps only in-frame clones and is missing some. The data hold thousands of clones, with around 95% observed a single time. This material consisted of PBMCs, taken 30 days after allogeneic stem cell transplant. This receptor was identified in a male patient aged 50 to 59 who had an allogeneic stem cell transplant from a related donor, so the T cells may come from the graft donor. Some clones in this sample may be carry-over from other donors' samples.

The CDR3 nucleotides are TGTGCCATCAGCGCCCATGGAGCGGGGGGGCCTGGGGAGACCCAGTACTTC. Translating gives CAISAHGAGGPGETQYF. The V call is TRBV10-3, the J call TRBJ2-5; 10 bases are a match to TRBD2. The germline V gene has CDR1 ENHRY and CDR2 SYGVKD. There are 17 residues in the CDR3. The ends lost 6 bases at V and 5 bases at J; junction bases unmatched: 15.